This T cell receptor (beta chain) is drawn from a study of regulatory T cells in long-lasting Graves disease. On the study more broadly: Graves' patients with a new diagnosis had received antithyroid drugs under 3 months. Study-level points and caveats: Whereas new patients shared about a thousand public clonotypes, persistent patients shared more, at a few thousand. Persistent disease was associated with favored TRBV28 usage and with favored use of TRBJ1-2 and TRBJ2-5.

This clonotype was seen many times. Its antigen remains unknown. The germline CDR1 and CDR2 sequences are SNHLY and FYNNEI. V lost 4 bases to trimming and J lost 2 bases, with 6 bases between them. The CDR3 is 14 residues long. Investigators prepared the TCR beta libraries by applying iRepertoire HTBI primers and Arm-PCR of CDR3 regions. TCRdb re-analysed the multiplex PCR reads in MiXCR, keeping a single row per CDR3 protein. This sample has roughly 220,000 distinct CDR3 sequences; about a sixth occur once, and the top ten carry roughly a fifth. Time point reported: newly diagnosed GD, antithyroid drugs for less than 3 months. TCR sequences were obtained from RNA taken from PBMCs. Patients were from an endocrinology department in Xi'an, China.

The chain couples TRBV2 to TRBJ2-6, with no clear D. The receptor comes from a female donor with Graves disease. The source material was peripheral blood mononuclear cells (PBMCs), sampled at new diagnosis, from a patient treated with antithyroid drugs. CDR3 loop: CASSVETGANVLTF. The CDR3, as DNA: TGTGCCAGCAGTGTGGAGACTGGGGCCAACGTCCTGACTTTC. The full variable domain, with the rest looked up from reference TRBV2 and TRBJ2-6, is EPEVTQTPSHQVTQMGQEVILRCVPISNHLYFYWYRQILGQKVEFLVSFYNNEISEKSEIFDDQFSVERPDGSNFTLKIRSTKLEDSAMYFCASSVETGANVLTFGAGSRLTVL.